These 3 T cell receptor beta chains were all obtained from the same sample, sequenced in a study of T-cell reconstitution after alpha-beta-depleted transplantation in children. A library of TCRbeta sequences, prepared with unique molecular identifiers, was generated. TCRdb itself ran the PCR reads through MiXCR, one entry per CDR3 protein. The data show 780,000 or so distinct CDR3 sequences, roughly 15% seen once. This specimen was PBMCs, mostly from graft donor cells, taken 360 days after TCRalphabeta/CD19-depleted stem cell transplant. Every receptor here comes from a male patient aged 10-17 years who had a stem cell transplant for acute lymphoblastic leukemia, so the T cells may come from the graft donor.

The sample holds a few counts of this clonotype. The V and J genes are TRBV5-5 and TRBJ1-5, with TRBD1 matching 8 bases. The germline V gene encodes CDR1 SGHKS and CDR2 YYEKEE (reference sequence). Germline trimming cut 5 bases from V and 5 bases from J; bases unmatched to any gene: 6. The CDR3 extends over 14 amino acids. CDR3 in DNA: TGTGCCAGCAGTCCTGACAGGGGATATCAGCCCCAGCATTTT. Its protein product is CASSPDRGYQPQHF.

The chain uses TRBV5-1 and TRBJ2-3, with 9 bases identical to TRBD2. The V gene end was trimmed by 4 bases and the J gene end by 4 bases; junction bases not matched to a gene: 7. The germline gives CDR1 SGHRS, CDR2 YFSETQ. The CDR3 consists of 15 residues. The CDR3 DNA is TGCGCCAGCAGCCTTAGCGGGAGTCCGGCAGATACGCAGTATTTT. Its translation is CASSLSGSPADTQYF.

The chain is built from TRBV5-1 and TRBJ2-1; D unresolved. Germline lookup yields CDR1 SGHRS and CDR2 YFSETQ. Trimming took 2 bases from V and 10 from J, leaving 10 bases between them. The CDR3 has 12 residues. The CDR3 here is CASSLGLWEQFF. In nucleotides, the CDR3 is TGCGCCAGCAGCTTAGGGCTTTGGGAGCAGTTCTTC.